This passage covers 10 T cell receptor beta chains from one sample sequenced in a study of shared clonotypes between healthy human individuals. Produced via immunoSEQ multiplex PCR; TCRdb's table is partial and in-frame only. Of 2 million to 2.5 million clones in the sample, around 90% were seen once. Sequencing was performed on naive CD4+ T cells from PBMCs. Subset reported: CD45RA+ positively selected. Receptors were obtained from a man aged 18 to 29 in good health. Some clones in this sample may be carry-over from other donors' samples.

The V gene is TRBV6-5, the J gene TRBJ2-3; D is undetermined. The CDR3 length is 13 residues. Trimming left V 0 bases short and J 0 bases short, with 1 base between. Germline V CDR1 and CDR2: MNHEY, SVGAGI. Here the CDR3 reads CASSYSSTDTQYF. In DNA, the CDR3 is TGTGCCAGCAGTTACTCGAGCACAGATACGCAGTATTTT.

Note on this clone: This specimen includes other DNA sequences encoding the same CDR3. The chain is built from TRBV29-1 and TRBJ2-3; a weak D match, TRBD1 (5 bases). Trimming removed 5 bases from V and 0 bases from J, with 6 bases in between. The length of the CDR3 is 12 residues. Germline CDR1 and CDR2: SQVTM and ANQGSEA. CDR3 nucleotide sequence: TGCAGCGTTAGGGGTAGCACAGATACGCAGTATTTT. Amino acid sequence: CSVRGSTDTQYF.

The V gene is TRBV6-5, the J gene TRBJ1-5, with 9 bases fitting TRBD1. CDR3 length equals 14 residues. CDR1 is MNHEY and CDR2 is SVGAGI in the germline V gene. Unmatched junction bases numbered 2, after V lost 5 bases and J lost 3 bases. The CDR3 sequence is CASSGDRDNQPQHF. CDR3 nucleotide sequence: TGTGCCAGCAGTGGGGACAGGGACAATCAGCCCCAGCATTTT.

The rearrangement uses TRBV5-1 and TRBJ1-5, with 7 nucleotides matching TRBD1. The CDR3 loop spans 14 amino acids. Germline V gives CDR1 SGHRS, CDR2 YFSETQ. Trimming took 2 bases from V and 5 from J; bases not matched to a gene: 4. The CDR3 reads CASSFGDSDQPQHF. As DNA, the CDR3 is TGCGCCAGCAGCTTCGGGGACAGCGATCAGCCCCAGCATTTT.

V is TRBV10-1 and J is TRBJ2-7, with D possibly being TRBD2 (6 bases). The length of the CDR3 is 14 residues. In germline, CDR1 is WNHNN, CDR2 SYGVQD (reference sequence). Deletions cut 5 bases from V and 7 bases from J, with 18 bases between. The CDR3 coding sequence is TGCGCCAGCAGTAGGATAGGGGCCGCGGGAGAGCAGTACTTC. Protein product: CASSRIGAAGEQYF.

In its sample, this clone was seen once. The chain uses TRBV28 and TRBJ1-5; 8 bases are a match to TRBD1. The CDR3 consists of 14 residues. Germline assignment: CDR1 MDHEN and CDR2 SYDVKM. J gave up 9 bases and V 5 bases, and 9 bases lay outside the gene matches. For the CDR3, the DNA is TGTGCCAGCAGTCCGAGGACAGGGCAGGGGCCCCAGCATTTT. It yields the protein CASSPRTGQGPQHF. Full variable domain (missing parts from reference TRBV28 and TRBJ1-5): DVKVTQSSRYLVKRTGEKVFLECVQDMDHENMFWYRQDPGLGLRLIYFSYDVKMKEKGDIPEGYSVSREKKERFSLILESASTNQTSMYLCASSPRTGQGPQHFGDGTRLSIL.

The chain has TRBV7-2 and TRBJ1-1, with 9 bases identical to TRBD1. From germline, CDR1 is SGHTA and CDR2 FQGNSA. This CDR3 spans 15 amino acids. The ends lost 1 base at V and 5 bases at J; junction bases unmatched: 5. CDR3 sequence reads: CASSLVGQGTTEAFF. The CDR3 nucleotides read TGTGCCAGCAGCTTAGTCGGACAGGGGACGACTGAAGCTTTCTTT.

This chain connects TRBV7-2 to TRBJ2-5, with 7 nucleotides matching TRBD1. From germline, CDR1 is SGHTA and CDR2 FQGNSA. CDR3 length: 13 residues. V was clipped by 6 bases and J by 4 bases; unmatched bases: 5. CDR3 DNA sequence: TGTGCCAGCAGACTAACAGGGGTAGAGACCCAGTACTTC. It yields the protein CASRLTGVETQYF.

V gene TRBV28 combines with J gene TRBJ2-5; a possible D gene is TRBD1 (5 bases). This CDR3 has 15 residues. Per germline, CDR1 MDHEN and CDR2 SYDVKM. The germline V and J ends were trimmed by 10 bases and 5 bases, with 23 bases remaining between them. The CDR3 loop is CATMFGQGHRETQYF. Written as DNA, the CDR3 is TGTGCCACCATGTTCGGCCAGGGCCATCGGGAGACCCAGTACTTC.

Only one count was recorded for this clone. The rearrangement uses TRBV13 and TRBJ2-4; 9 positions match TRBD2. CDR3 length: 14 residues. V lost 6 bases and J lost 4; bases outside the gene matches: 4. From germline, CDR1 is PRHDT and CDR2 FYEKMQ (reference sequence). The CDR3 sequence is CASRTTSGKNIQYF. The CDR3 DNA reads as TGTGCCAGCAGGACTACTAGCGGGAAAAACATTCAGTACTTC.